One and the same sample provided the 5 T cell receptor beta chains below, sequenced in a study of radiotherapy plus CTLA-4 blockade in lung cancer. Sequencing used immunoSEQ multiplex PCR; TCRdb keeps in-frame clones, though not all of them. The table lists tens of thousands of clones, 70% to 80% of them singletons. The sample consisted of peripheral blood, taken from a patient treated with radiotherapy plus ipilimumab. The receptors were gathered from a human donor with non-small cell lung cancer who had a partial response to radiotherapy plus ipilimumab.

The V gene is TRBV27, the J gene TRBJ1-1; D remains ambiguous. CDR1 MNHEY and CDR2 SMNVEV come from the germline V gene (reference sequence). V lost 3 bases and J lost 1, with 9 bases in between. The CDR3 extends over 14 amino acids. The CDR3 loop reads CASSFGRGNTEAFF. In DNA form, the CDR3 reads TGTGCCAGCAGTTTCGGACGGGGGAACACTGAAGCTTTCTTT.

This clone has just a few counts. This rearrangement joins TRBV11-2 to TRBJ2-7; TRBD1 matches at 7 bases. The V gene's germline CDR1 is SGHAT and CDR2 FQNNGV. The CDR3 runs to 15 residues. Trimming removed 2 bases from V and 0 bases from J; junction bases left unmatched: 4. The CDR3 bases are TGTGCCAGCAGCTTATCGACAGGGAGCTCCTACGAGCAGTACTTC. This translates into CASSLSTGSSYEQYF. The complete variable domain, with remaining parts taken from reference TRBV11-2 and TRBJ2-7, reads EAGVAQSPRYKIIEKRQSVAFWCNPISGHATLYWYQQILGQGPKLLIQFQNNGVVDDSQLPKDRFSAERLKGVDSTLKIQPAKLEDSAVYLCASSLSTGSSYEQYFGPGTRLTVT.

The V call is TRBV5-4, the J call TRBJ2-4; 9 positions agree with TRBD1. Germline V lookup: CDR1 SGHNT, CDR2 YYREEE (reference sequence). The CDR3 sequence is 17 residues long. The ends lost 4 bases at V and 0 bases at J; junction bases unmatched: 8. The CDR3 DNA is TGTGCCAGCAGCGCCGGGACAGGGAACCTAGCCAAAAACATTCAGTACTTC. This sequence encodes CASSAGTGNLAKNIQYF.

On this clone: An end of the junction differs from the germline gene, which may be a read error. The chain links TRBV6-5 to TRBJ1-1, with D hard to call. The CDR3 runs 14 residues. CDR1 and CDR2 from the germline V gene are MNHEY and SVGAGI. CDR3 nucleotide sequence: TGTGCCAGCAGTCCTTCATGGCGGAACACTAAAGCTTTCTTT. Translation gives CASSPSWRNTKAFF.

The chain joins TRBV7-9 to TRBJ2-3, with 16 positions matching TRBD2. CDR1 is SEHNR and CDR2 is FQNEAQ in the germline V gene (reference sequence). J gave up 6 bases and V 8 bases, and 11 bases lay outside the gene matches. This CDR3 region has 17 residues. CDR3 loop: CASRQGLAGGDGDTQYF. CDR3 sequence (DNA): TGTGCCAGCCGCCAGGGACTAGCGGGGGGGGATGGCGATACGCAGTATTTT. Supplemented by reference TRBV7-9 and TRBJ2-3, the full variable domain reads DTGVSQNPRHKITKRGQNVTFRCDPISEHNRLYWYRQTLGQGPEFLTYFQNEAQLEKSRLLSDRFSAERPKGSFSTLEIQRTEQGDSAMYLCASRQGLAGGDGDTQYFGPGTRLTVL.